The clone carrying this TCR beta chain was observed a handful of times. The antigen remains undetermined. V trimming: 5 bases; J trimming: 3 bases; junction bases outside the gene matches: 7. CDR1 is DFQATT, CDR2 SNEGSKA, per germline (reference sequence). The CDR3 is made up of 15 amino acids. The record originates from a study of response to subunit inactivated influenza vaccine. TCRdb processed the RT-PCR reads anew with MiXCR; each CDR3 protein has one entry. The table lists about 310,000 distinct CDR3 sequences, 21% of them singletons. Broader study findings: Each seasonal influenza vaccination, the authors suggested, recruits few new T cells.

This TCR came from a man aged 45-69 years who received an inactivated influenza vaccine. The sample consisted of PBMCs from blood, taken less than 22 months after vaccination. The chain joins TRBV20-1 to TRBJ1-5; 10 nucleotides match TRBD1. The CDR3 loop is CSAGGQGGLNQPQHF. In DNA form, the CDR3 reads TGCAGTGCTGGTGGACAGGGGGGACTCAATCAGCCCCAGCATTTT.